The 20 T cell receptor beta chains below come from one sample, sequenced in a study of technical replicates of blood from several donors. Libraries were prepared by immunoSEQ multiplex PCR; TCRdb keeps only in-frame clonotypes and omits some of them. The table records approximately 65,000 clones, 70% to 90% of them present only once. The sequencing input was PBMCs. The receptors originated from a human donor in good health. Some clones in this sample may be carry-over from other donors' samples.

The CDR3 sequence is CASSLAGTGSSYEQYF. CDR3 DNA sequence: TGCGCCAGCAGCTTGGCCGGGACCGGGAGCTCCTACGAGCAGTACTTC. The rearrangement uses TRBV5-1 and TRBJ2-7; D may be TRBD2 (6 bases). This CDR3 is built from 16 residues. Germline assignment: CDR1 SGHRS and CDR2 YFSETQ. The V and J ends lost 0 bases and 0 bases respectively, with 13 bases between them.

V and J are TRBV4-2 and TRBJ2-7; D is perhaps TRBD2 (5 bases). The CDR3 totals 16 residues. Germline V gene lookup returns CDR1 LGHNA and CDR2 YNFKEQ. V was clipped by 0 bases and J by 6 bases, with 18 bases between them. CDR3 in DNA: TGTGCCAGCAGCCAAGAAGGGAGACACCCACCCGCCGAGCAGTACTTC. Its protein is CASSQEGRHPPAEQYF.

The genes are TRBV6-5 and TRBJ2-1; 9 bases line up with TRBD2. CDR3 length equals 15 residues. Germline V gene data show CDR1 as MNHEY and CDR2 as SVGAGI. V was clipped by 6 bases and J by 3 bases; unmatched bases: 6. The CDR3 DNA is TGTGCCAGCAGACTCGGGACTAGCAACTACAATGAGCAGTTCTTC. This sequence encodes CASRLGTSNYNEQFF.

Comment on this clone: An end of the junction differs from the germline gene, which may be a read error. The V gene is TRBV5-6, the J gene TRBJ2-7; the match to TRBD2 covers 7 bases. Germline V gene data show CDR1 as SGHDT and CDR2 as YYEEEE. This CDR3 spans 13 amino acids. CDR3 region: CASTLGGEPEQYF. CDR3 coding DNA: TGTGCCAGCACCTTGGGGGGGGAACCCGAGCAGTACTTC.

This rearrangement joins TRBV6-4 to TRBJ2-3, with D unresolved. V was shortened by 8 bases and J by 0 bases, with 15 bases between the two germline ends. Germline V gene sequence: CDR1 MRHNA, CDR2 SNTAGT. This CDR3 has 15 amino acids. The CDR3 DNA follows: TGTGCCAGCTCTCCCGGAGTAACTAGCACAGATACGCAGTATTTT. This translates into CASSPGVTSTDTQYF.

This chain joins TRBV9 and TRBJ2-3; the match to TRBD2 covers 8 bases. V was pared by 0 bases and J by 2 bases, with 5 bases of the junction left unmatched. CDR1 is SGDLS, CDR2 YYNGEE, per germline. The CDR3 runs to 16 residues. CDR3 sequence: CASSVAPGGATDTQYF. CDR3 nucleotide sequence: TGTGCCAGCAGCGTAGCCCCGGGAGGGGCCACAGATACGCAGTATTTT.

The genes are TRBV6-1 and TRBJ2-7, with D perhaps matching TRBD2 (7 bases). The germline V gene has CDR1 MNHNS and CDR2 SASEGT. The V and J ends lost 10 bases and 4 bases respectively, with 20 bases between them. The CDR3 is made up of 14 amino acids. The CDR3, as DNA: TGTGCCACCTCGAGGGGGGGGTACCTGTACGAGCAGTACTTC. Translated, it gives CATSRGGYLYEQYF.

The chain recombines TRBV18 with TRBJ2-4; 7 nucleotides align to TRBD1. J lost 4 bases, V lost 6 bases, and 12 bases had no gene match. Germline CDR1 reads KGHSH; CDR2 reads LQKENI. This CDR3 spans 16 amino acids. CDR3 residues: CASSPSVGTDKNIQYF. CDR3 sequence (DNA): TGTGCCAGCTCGCCCTCCGTGGGGACAGATAAAAACATTCAGTACTTC. Filled out from reference TRBV18 and TRBJ2-4, the complete variable domain reads NAGVMQNPRHLVRRRGQEARLRCSPMKGHSHVYWYRQLPEEGLKFMVYLQKENIIDESGMPKERFSAEFPKEGPSILRIQQVVRGDSAAYFCASSPSVGTDKNIQYFGAGTRLSVL.

The CDR3 DNA reads TGTGCCAGCTCACCTAATACCGGGACAGGGGTCTACGAGCAGTACTTC. Amino acid sequence: CASSPNTGTGVYEQYF. V gene TRBV18 combines with J gene TRBJ2-7; TRBD1 matches at 10 bases. The CDR3 is 16 amino acids. Germline V CDR1 and CDR2: KGHSH, LQKENI. V lost 3 bases and J lost 3; bases outside the gene matches: 8. The complete variable domain, with remaining parts taken from reference TRBV18 and TRBJ2-7, reads NAGVMQNPRHLVRRRGQEARLRCSPMKGHSHVYWYRQLPEEGLKFMVYLQKENIIDESGMPKERFSAEFPKEGPSILRIQQVVRGDSAAYFCASSPNTGTGVYEQYFGPGTRLTVT.

CDR3 DNA sequence: TGTGCCTCGGGTCCGGGGGGCTATGCTGAAGCTTTCTTT. Protein product: CASGPGGYAEAFF. This chain uses TRBV30 with TRBJ1-1; the D gene is possibly TRBD1 (6 bases). The V end lost 7 bases, the J end lost 6 bases, and 18 bases lay between the germline ends. CDR3 length: 13 amino acids. Germline assignment: CDR1 GTSNPN and CDR2 SVGIG (reference sequence).

This chain links TRBV2 with TRBJ2-1, with 15 bases aligning to TRBD2. Trimming at V came to 7 bases and at J to 9 bases, leaving 4 bases not matched to a gene. CDR3 length: 14 amino acids. Germline V gene data show CDR1 as SNHLY and CDR2 as FYNNEI. The chain's CDR3 is CASIGLAGGLEQFF. The CDR3 DNA reads as TGTGCCAGCATAGGACTAGCGGGAGGGCTTGAGCAGTTCTTC. Together with reference TRBV2 and TRBJ2-1, the CDR3 gives the full variable domain: EPEVTQTPSHQVTQMGQEVILRCVPISNHLYFYWYRQILGQKVEFLVSFYNNEISEKSEIFDDQFSVERPDGSNFTLKIRSTKLEDSAMYFCASIGLAGGLEQFFGPGTRLTVL.

In regard to this clone: The sample carries other DNA sequences with the same CDR3. This chain joins TRBV7-9 and TRBJ1-2; no definite D call. The V gene lost 0 bases and the J gene lost 6 bases, with 8 bases spanning the gap. This CDR3 spans 13 amino acids. Germline CDR1 reads SEHNR; CDR2 reads FQNEAQ (reference sequence). The chain's CDR3 is CASSLANRDGYTF. The CDR3, as DNA: TGTGCCAGCAGCTTAGCTAACAGAGATGGCTACACCTTC.

For the CDR3, the DNA is TGTGCCAGCAGCTTGCAGGGCTACCAAGAGACCCAGTACTTC. It specifies CASSLQGYQETQYF. This chain joins TRBV7-9 and TRBJ2-5, with D tentatively TRBD1 (5 bases). Trimming removed 3 bases at V and 0 bases at J, with 8 bases between. This CDR3 is built from 14 residues. CDR1 and CDR2 (germline): SEHNR, FQNEAQ (reference sequence).

This chain links TRBV18 with TRBJ2-3; D not certain. Per germline, CDR1 KGHSH and CDR2 LQKENI. This CDR3 region has 12 residues. Trimming removed 5 bases at V and 2 bases at J, with 5 bases between. DNA of the CDR3: TGTGCCAGCTCAGCGTTCACAGATACGCAGTATTTT. Its translation is CASSAFTDTQYF. The full variable domain, rest sourced from reference TRBV18 and TRBJ2-3, is NAGVMQNPRHLVRRRGQEARLRCSPMKGHSHVYWYRQLPEEGLKFMVYLQKENIIDESGMPKERFSAEFPKEGPSILRIQQVVRGDSAAYFCASSAFTDTQYFGPGTRLTVL.

This clone was seen a few times. The V gene is TRBV9, the J gene TRBJ1-1; D perhaps matches TRBD1 (6 bases). The CDR3 has 13 residues. V lost 4 bases and J 6 bases, leaving 13 bases between the germline ends. Per the germline V gene, CDR1 is SGDLS and CDR2 is YYNGEE. CDR3 DNA sequence: TGTGCCAGCAGCTCCGGACAGCTTGCTGAAGCTTTCTTT. Protein: CASSSGQLAEAFF.

This rearrangement joins TRBV11-2 to TRBJ2-1, with TRBD1 matching 9 bases. V trimming: 3 bases; J trimming: 4 bases; junction bases outside the gene matches: 1. Germline-derived CDR1 and CDR2 are SGHAT and FQNNGV. This CDR3 has 14 residues. For the CDR3, the DNA is TGTGCCAGCAGCTTTGGGACAGGGTACAATGAGCAGTTCTTC. Its translation is CASSFGTGYNEQFF.

The rearrangement uses TRBV19 and TRBJ2-7; 7 positions match TRBD1. This CDR3 spans 15 amino acids. The germline V gene encodes CDR1 LNHDA and CDR2 SQIVND (reference sequence). After removal of 4 bases from V and 2 bases from J, the junction contained 8 bases not matched to a gene. CDR3 region: CASSKVGQAPYEQYF. CDR3 DNA sequence: TGTGCCAGTAGTAAGGTCGGACAGGCACCCTACGAGCAGTACTTC.

The V gene is TRBV10-3, the J gene TRBJ2-7; the D gene is possibly TRBD1 (6 bases). CDR1 is ENHRY and CDR2 is SYGVKD in the germline V gene. V was clipped by 3 bases and J by 5 bases, with 14 bases between them. CDR3 length: 14 residues. This CDR3 reads CAISDPDRFNEQYF. The CDR3 coding sequence is TGTGCCATCAGTGATCCCGACAGGTTCAACGAGCAGTACTTC.

The V and J genes are TRBV6-1 and TRBJ1-4; 7 bases match TRBD1. The ends lost 5 bases at V and 8 bases at J; junction bases unmatched: 11. Looked up from germline, CDR1 is MNHNS and CDR2 is SASEGT. CDR3 length: 15 amino acids. CDR3 DNA sequence: TGTGCCAGCAGTACGTCAACAGGGGTAGCAGAAAAACTGTTTTTT. Protein sequence: CASSTSTGVAEKLFF.

This clone was observed a handful of times. V and J are TRBV9 and TRBJ2-5; 11 bases are shared with TRBD2. After removal of 0 bases from V and 4 bases from J, the junction contained 5 bases not matched to a gene. Germline V gene sequence: CDR1 SGDLS, CDR2 YYNGEE. The CDR3 is made up of 16 amino acids. The chain's CDR3 is CASSVGLAGGTETQYF. Written as DNA, the CDR3 is TGTGCCAGCAGCGTAGGGCTAGCGGGAGGCACAGAGACCCAGTACTTC.